Below, 27 T cell receptor beta chains from the same sample are listed, as sequenced in a study of blood T cell repertoires in COVID-19. Repertoires were generated with immunoSEQ multiplex PCR, while TCRdb's copy carries only in-frame clones and drops some. The sample includes under 150,000 clones, roughly 80% of them seen just once. Specimen: peripheral blood. These receptor sequences come from a woman aged 45-60 years with active or convalescent COVID-19.

The chain uses TRBV7-2 and TRBJ2-1; D remains unclear. Germline V gives CDR1 SGHTA, CDR2 FQGNSA. This CDR3 comprises 14 residues. V gave up 5 bases and J gave up 9 bases, with 17 bases separating them. CDR3 nucleotides: TGTGCCAGCAGCGGCAATCTAGTCCCGGTTGAGCAGTTCTTC. It codes for CASSGNLVPVEQFF.

This clone has only a few counts. The chain combines TRBV4-3 with TRBJ2-7; a possible D gene is TRBD1 (6 bases). Germline-derived CDR1 and CDR2 are LGHNA and YSLEER. The CDR3 has 16 residues. Trimming stripped 1 base from V and 3 bases from J, with 16 bases between. The CDR3 nucleotides are TGCGCCAGCAGCCAAGGGAGACAGGTCACAGTCTACGAGCAGTACTTC. Encoded protein: CASSQGRQVTVYEQYF.

This sequence joins TRBV19 and TRBJ2-3, with TRBD1 matching over 9 bases. CDR3 length: 17 residues. Germline CDR1 is LNHDA and CDR2 is SQIVND (reference sequence). Unmatched junction bases numbered 10, after V lost 3 bases and J lost 3 bases. The CDR3 sequence is CASSMDRGSLSTDTQYF. CDR3 coding DNA: TGTGCCAGTAGTATGGACAGGGGAAGTCTATCTACAGATACGCAGTATTTT.

V is TRBV7-9 and J is TRBJ1-6; the D gene is possibly TRBD1 (6 bases). CDR3 length: 15 residues. Germline V gene lookup returns CDR1 SEHNR and CDR2 FQNEAQ (reference sequence). Deletions cut 5 bases from V and 6 bases from J, with 14 bases between. The CDR3 reads CASSLTDSPNSPLHF. The DNA for the CDR3 is TGTGCCAGCAGCCTTACGGACAGTCCTAATTCACCCCTCCACTTT.

This clone was observed a few times. This sequence joins TRBV19 and TRBJ1-1; 9 bases line up with TRBD1. This CDR3 region has 16 residues. V was clipped by 4 bases and J by 7 bases; unmatched bases: 13. Per the germline V gene, CDR1 is LNHDA and CDR2 is SQIVND (reference sequence). The CDR3 protein is CASSTTGGAGKGEAFF. As DNA, the CDR3 is TGTGCCAGTAGTACCACAGGGGGCGCGGGTAAGGGTGAAGCTTTCTTT.

This rearrangement joins TRBV5-4 to TRBJ1-2; D perhaps matches TRBD1 (6 bases). The CDR3 contains 16 residues. From germline, CDR1 is SGHNT and CDR2 YYREEE (reference sequence). Trimming took 0 bases from V and 0 from J, leaving 12 bases between them. DNA for the CDR3: TGTGCCAGCAGCTTGGCGGGCAGGGGAGCTAACTATGGCTACACCTTC. This sequence encodes CASSLAGRGANYGYTF.

This chain connects TRBV24-1 to TRBJ2-2, with 9 bases identical to TRBD1. Germline V gives CDR1 KGHDR, CDR2 SFDVKD. CDR3 size: 15 residues. V gave up 7 bases and J gave up 3 bases; unmatched junction bases: 5. This CDR3 reads CATRMTGGDTGELFF. The CDR3 DNA reads as TGTGCCACCAGGATGACAGGGGGGGACACCGGGGAGCTGTTTTTT.

This clone was observed a handful of times. V usage is TRBV5-6 and J usage is TRBJ1-1; no clear D. V was clipped by 4 bases and J by 8 bases, with 18 bases between them. There are 14 residues in the CDR3. Germline lookup yields CDR1 SGHDT and CDR2 YYEEEE. In nucleotides, the CDR3 is TGTGCCAGCAGCCGTCGACTGTTGGATTCCGAAGCTTTCTTT. Translating it yields CASSRRLLDSEAFF.

The chain recombines TRBV10-3 with TRBJ2-1; 7 bases map to TRBD1. The CDR3 is made up of 14 amino acids. The V and J ends lost 4 bases and 8 bases, in that order; junction bases with no gene match: 8. Germline CDR1 is ENHRY and CDR2 is SYGVKD. In DNA form, the CDR3 reads TGTGCCATCAGTGCGGGCAGGGGGTTAGATGAGCAGTTCTTC. This codes for CAISAGRGLDEQFF.

V and J are TRBV27 and TRBJ1-4; a weak D match, TRBD1 (6 bases). Germline lookup yields CDR1 MNHEY and CDR2 SMNVEV (reference sequence). CDR3 length: 16 residues. Trimming pared 5 bases from V and 8 bases from J, leaving 21 bases between. The CDR3 DNA sequence: TGTGCCAGCAGTCGCATCCCGGGACAAAAATGGGAAAAACTGTTTTTT. Encoded protein: CASSRIPGQKWEKLFF. The full variable domain, its missing parts supplied by reference TRBV27 and TRBJ1-4, is EAQVTQNPRYLITVTGKKLTVTCSQNMNHEYMSWYRQDPGLGLRQIYYSMNVEVTDKGDVPEGYKVSRKEKRNFPLILESPSPNQTSLYFCASSRIPGQKWEKLFFGSGTQLSVL.

This chain connects TRBV24-1 to TRBJ1-3, with 8 bases lining up with TRBD1. Per germline, CDR1 KGHDR and CDR2 SFDVKD. The CDR3 loop spans 18 amino acids. The V segment lost 5 bases and the J segment 0 bases; nucleotides outside the gene matches: 11. The CDR3 reads CATSGPSGQAFSGNTIYF. The DNA of the CDR3 is TGTGCCACCAGTGGGCCTTCGGGACAGGCGTTCTCTGGAAACACCATATATTTT.

The table lists this clone with a few counts. The chain carries TRBV30 and TRBJ2-1; 7 bases agree with TRBD2. Germline assignment: CDR1 GTSNPN and CDR2 SVGIG (reference sequence). The CDR3 consists of 13 residues. CDR3 coding DNA: TGTGCTTTGGGGCGGGAGAATTACAATGAGCAGTTCTTC. This gives the protein CALGRENYNEQFF. The full variable domain, rest sourced from reference TRBV30 and TRBJ2-1, is SQTIHQWPATLVQPVGSPLSLECTVEGTSNPNLYWYRQAAGRGLQLLFYSVGIGQISSEVPQNLSASRPQDRQFILSSKKLLLSDSGFYLCALGRENYNEQFFGPGTRLTVL.

This CDR3 reads CASSVALNTEAFF. CDR3 DNA: TGTGCCAGCAGCGTAGCTCTGAACACTGAAGCTTTCTTT. The chain has TRBV9 and TRBJ1-1; D ambiguous. V was trimmed by 0 bases and J by 0 bases, leaving 3 bases between them. CDR3 length: 13 residues. The germline V gene has CDR1 SGDLS and CDR2 YYNGEE.

This chain connects TRBV19 to TRBJ2-2, with 8 nucleotides matching TRBD1. The CDR3 extends over 13 amino acids. Germline CDR1 reads LNHDA; CDR2 reads SQIVND (reference sequence). The V and J ends lost 7 bases and 6 bases, in that order; junction bases with no gene match: 4. In nucleotides, the CDR3 is TGTGCCAGTAAGGACAGGGCCCCCGGGGAGCTGTTTTTT. Amino acid sequence: CASKDRAPGELFF.

This sequence joins TRBV30 and TRBJ1-3; TRBD1 is a possible D gene (6 bases). The germline V gene encodes CDR1 GTSNPN and CDR2 SVGIG (reference sequence). This CDR3 has 13 amino acids. The V end was cut by 3 bases, the J end by 4 bases, with 10 bases between. The DNA for the CDR3 is TGTGCCTGGAGACCCACAGGGGGAAACACCATATATTTT. Encoded protein: CAWRPTGGNTIYF.

The genes are TRBV7-2 and TRBJ1-6; 12 nucleotides agree with TRBD1. Germline CDR1 and CDR2: SGHTA and FQGNSA. Losses at the gene ends were 0 bases for V and 9 bases for J; bases not matched to a gene: 6. This CDR3 is built from 17 residues. The chain's CDR3 is CASSLALGQGAGSPLHF. CDR3 DNA sequence: TGTGCCAGCAGCTTAGCCCTGGGACAGGGGGCTGGTTCACCCCTCCACTTT.

The chain employs TRBV13 and TRBJ2-4, with 7 bases fitting TRBD1. With V trimmed by 6 bases and J by 2 bases, 7 bases remained unmatched. Germline-derived CDR1 and CDR2 are PRHDT and FYEKMQ (reference sequence). CDR3 length: 15 residues. The CDR3 DNA sequence: TGTGCCAGCAGTCATACAGGGGAGACCAAAAACATTCAGTACTTC. It yields the protein CASSHTGETKNIQYF.

This clone was picked up a small number of times. Here the CDR3 DNA reads TGCGCCAGCAGCTCCATCAGGAGGGACACTGAAGCTTTCTTT. The encoded protein is CASSSIRRDTEAFF. J is TRBJ1-1 and V is TRBV5-1; D not certain. The CDR3 is 14 residues long. Germline V lookup: CDR1 SGHRS, CDR2 YFSETQ. V lost 3 bases to trimming and J lost 3 bases, with 12 bases between them. The full variable domain, with the rest looked up from reference TRBV5-1 and TRBJ1-1, is KAGVTQTPRYLIKTRGQQVTLSCSPISGHRSVSWYQQTPGQGLQFLFEYFSETQRNKGNFPGRFSGRQFSNSRSEMNVSTLELGDSALYLCASSSIRRDTEAFFGQGTRLTVV.

V usage is TRBV7-9 and J usage is TRBJ1-6, with 8 bases fitting TRBD1. V trimming: 5 bases; J trimming: 7 bases; junction bases outside the gene matches: 7. The CDR3 is 15 amino acids. Germline assignment: CDR1 SEHNR and CDR2 FQNEAQ (reference sequence). The CDR3: CASSHTGGRNSPLHF. DNA for the CDR3: TGTGCCAGCAGCCACACAGGGGGTAGAAATTCACCCCTCCACTTT.

The chain couples TRBV7-9 to TRBJ1-6; D may be TRBD1 (6 bases). V was pared by 0 bases and J by 10 bases, with 7 bases between. CDR1 SEHNR and CDR2 FQNEAQ come from the germline V gene (reference sequence). The CDR3 contains 13 residues. The CDR3 reads CASSLATGSPLHF. As DNA, the CDR3 is TGTGCCAGCAGCTTAGCTACAGGGTCACCCCTCCACTTT.

This clone was detected only a few times. This rearrangement joins TRBV28 to TRBJ1-5; D perhaps matches TRBD1 (6 bases). The V end was cut by 5 bases, the J end by 4 bases, with 15 bases between. CDR3 size: 15 residues. The germline V gene encodes CDR1 MDHEN and CDR2 SYDVKM. CDR3 in amino acids: CASSTGGAWNQPQHF. The CDR3 region has the DNA TGTGCCAGCAGTACCGGGGGGGCCTGGAATCAGCCCCAGCATTTT.

V is TRBV24-1 and J is TRBJ1-1, with 7 nucleotides matching TRBD1. The ends lost 3 bases at V and 5 bases at J; junction bases unmatched: 5. The CDR3 sequence is 14 residues long. CDR1 KGHDR and CDR2 SFDVKD come from the germline V gene. The CDR3 spells CATSDPPGGTEAFF. The CDR3 bases are TGTGCCACCAGTGATCCTCCAGGGGGTACTGAAGCTTTCTTT.

The chain has TRBV28 and TRBJ1-5; no firm D call. The CDR3 runs to 12 residues. Trimming took 2 bases from V and 7 from J, leaving 6 bases between them. The germline V gene has CDR1 MDHEN and CDR2 SYDVKM. In nucleotides, the CDR3 is TGTGCCAGCAGTTTAGAGAGACAGCCCCAGCATTTT. It translates to CASSLERQPQHF.

The J gene is TRBJ2-7, the V gene TRBV30; 11 bases are a match to TRBD2. Germline values: CDR1 GTSNPN, CDR2 SVGIG (reference sequence). The CDR3 covers 16 residues. V gave up 2 bases and J gave up 7 bases; unmatched junction bases: 13. In DNA form, the CDR3 reads TGTGCCTGGAGTCCACTAGCGGGAGTCAAATCGGGGGAGCAGTACTTC. Translating gives CAWSPLAGVKSGEQYF.

This clone was seen once. The chain joins TRBV3-1 (or the pseudogene TRBV3-2) to TRBJ1-6; D unresolved. Germline CDR1 and CDR2: LGHDT and YNNKEL (reference sequence). The CDR3 consists of 14 residues. V lost 3 bases, J lost 0 bases, and 3 bases lay in between. This chain's CDR3 is CASSQASYNSPLHF. The DNA for the CDR3 is TGTGCCAGCAGCCAGGCCTCCTATAATTCACCCCTCCACTTT.

This clone was seen once. The chain recombines TRBV5-6 with TRBJ2-2, with D tentatively TRBD2 (5 bases). From germline, CDR1 is SGHDT and CDR2 YYEEEE. The V and J ends lost 4 bases and 7 bases respectively, with 14 bases between them. The CDR3 contains 14 residues. The CDR3 DNA follows: TGTGCCAGCAGCAAGCCTGAGGGCTACGGGGAGCTGTTTTTT. Its protein product is CASSKPEGYGELFF.

The rearrangement links TRBV2 to TRBJ1-2; D not certain. The germline gives CDR1 SNHLY, CDR2 FYNNEI. The CDR3 has 11 amino acids. V was trimmed by 6 bases and J by 8 bases, leaving 10 bases between them. The CDR3 DNA is TGTGCCAGCAGACAAGCGGGGGGCTACACCTTC. Translated, it gives CASRQAGGYTF.